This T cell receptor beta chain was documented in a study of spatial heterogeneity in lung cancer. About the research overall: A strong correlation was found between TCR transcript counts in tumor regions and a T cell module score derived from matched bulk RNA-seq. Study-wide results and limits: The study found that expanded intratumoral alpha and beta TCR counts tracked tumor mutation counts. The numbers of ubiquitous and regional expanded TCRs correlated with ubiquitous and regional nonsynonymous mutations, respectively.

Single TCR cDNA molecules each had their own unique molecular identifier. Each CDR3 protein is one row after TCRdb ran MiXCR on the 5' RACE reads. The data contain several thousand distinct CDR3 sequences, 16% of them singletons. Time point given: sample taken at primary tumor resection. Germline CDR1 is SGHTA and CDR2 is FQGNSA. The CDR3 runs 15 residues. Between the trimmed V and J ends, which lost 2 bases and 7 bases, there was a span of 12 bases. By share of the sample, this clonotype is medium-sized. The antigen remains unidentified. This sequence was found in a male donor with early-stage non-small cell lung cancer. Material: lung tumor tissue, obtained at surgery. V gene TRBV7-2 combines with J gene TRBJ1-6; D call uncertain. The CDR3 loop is CASSLLGIGNSPLHF. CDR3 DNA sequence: TGTGCCAGCAGCTTACTGGGCATTGGGAATTCACCCCTCCACTTT.